This entry describes one TCR beta chain. This CDR3 has 16 residues. Trimming removed 4 bases from V and 5 bases from J; junction bases left unmatched: 6. CDR1 is SGHRS, CDR2 YFSETQ, per germline. The data belong to a study of early T cells in non-severe SARS-CoV-2 infection. TCRdb called the 5' RACE reads again in MiXCR, with one record for every CDR3 protein. The sample comprises 20,000 or so distinct CDR3 sequences, approximately 4.3% of which are singletons, and approximately 5.3% rests with the top ten. This sequence was found in an adult who was a healthcare worker with PCR-confirmed SARS-CoV-2 infection or an uninfected control (not recorded which). The sequencing sample was made of whole blood. The chain combines TRBV5-1 with TRBJ2-3; 14 bases match TRBD2. In nucleotides, the CDR3 is TGCGCCAGCAGCCCGCGACTAGCGGGAGGGGGAGATACGCAGTATTTT. It encodes CASSPRLAGGGDTQYF.